The next 2 T cell receptor beta chains were all read from a single sample in a study of blood T cell repertoires in COVID-19 (dated by TCRdb to the early 2020s). The protocol used for the library was the immunoSEQ multiplex PCR assay. In its TCRdb copy, this immuneACCESS table keeps in-frame sequences only and misses some clones. Where compared with another copy, unresolved V genes explain less than half of these, and the others have no known cause. In this sample the table shows approximately 390,000 clones, approximately 91% of which occur a single time. 2% to 2.5% of the sample lies in the top ten. Specimen: PBMCs or T cells enriched from blood (not recorded which). The receptors shown here come from a middle-aged woman with acute COVID-19.

The chain employs TRBV5-1 and TRBJ2-2; 10 bases match TRBD2. Germline V CDR1 and CDR2: SGHRS, YFSETQ. This CDR3 has 14 amino acids. Trimming cost V 7 bases and J 6 bases; bases outside gene matches: 6. CDR3 nucleotide sequence: TGCGCCAGCGAGCCGGGACTAGCGCCCGGGGAGCTGTTTTTT. Its translation is CASEPGLAPGELFF. Filled out from reference TRBV5-1 and TRBJ2-2, the complete variable domain reads KAGVTQTPRYLIKTRGQQVTLSCSPISGHRSVSWYQQTPGQGLQFLFEYFSETQRNKGNFPGRFSGRQFSNSRSEMNVSTLELGDSALYLCASEPGLAPGELFFGEGSRLTVL.

The V and J genes are TRBV9 and TRBJ2-1; 10 bases are a match to TRBD2. CDR1 and CDR2 (germline): SGDLS, YYNGEE. The length of the CDR3 is 15 residues. Unmatched junction bases numbered 6, after V lost 5 bases and J lost 4 bases. DNA of the CDR3: TGTGCCAGCAGAGGTAGCGGGGGGAGGTACAATGAGCAGTTCTTC. Translating it yields CASRGSGGRYNEQFF.